These T cell receptor beta chains were read from a single sample in a study of response to subunit inactivated influenza vaccine. TCRdb re-analysed the RT-PCR reads in MiXCR, keeping a single row per CDR3 protein. The sample includes just under 550,000 distinct CDR3 sequences, approximately 20% of them seen just once. These data also formed part of another study, on T cells expressing NK-cell markers.

The sample was CD4+ T cells sorted from PBMCs, taken roughly 13 days after vaccination. The receptors shown here come from a man between 45 and 60 years old who received an inactivated influenza vaccine. Each CDR3 is given with its conserved first and last residue. The D gene is left open where the match is weak. Size is omitted from some rows. Given values are once, few, many or a class for expanded clones.

V gene: TRBV14
clone size: few
J gene: TRBJ2-7
D gene: TRBD1
CDR3 DNA: TGTGCCAGCAGCCAGGTCAGGGGGATAGAGCAGTACTTC
CDR3 protein: CASSQVRGIEQYF

V gene: TRBV5-4
clone size: NA
J gene: TRBJ2-2
D gene: NA
CDR3 DNA: TGTGCCAGCACCCGGATGAACACCGGGGAGCTGTATTTT
CDR3 protein: CASTRMNTGELYF

V gene: TRBV3-1
clone size: few
J gene: TRBJ1-5
D gene: NA
CDR3 DNA: TGTGCCAGCAGCCAAGGGGGGCAAATCAGCAATCAGCCCCAGCATTTT
CDR3 protein: CASSQGGQISNQPQHF

V gene: TRBV7-9
clone size: few
J gene: TRBJ2-7
D gene: TRBD2
CDR3 DNA: TGTGCCAGCAGCACCGGGAGGAACTACGAGCAGTACTTC
CDR3 protein: CASSTGRNYEQYF

V gene: TRBV28
clone size: once
J gene: TRBJ1-1
D gene: NA
CDR3 DNA: TGTGCCAGCAGCCCCGGGACCGGCCAACGGGAAGCTTTCTTT
CDR3 protein: CASSPGTGQREAFF

V gene: TRBV3-1
clone size: NA
J gene: TRBJ2-2
D gene: NA
CDR3 DNA: TGTGCCAGCACCTGGTCTGGGCGGGCCGGGGAGCTGTTTTTT
CDR3 protein: CASTWSGRAGELFF

V gene: TRBV28
clone size: few
J gene: TRBJ2-2
D gene: NA
CDR3 DNA: TGTGCCAGCAGCTTGGTAGGGCAATCGAACACCGGGGAGCTGTTTTTT
CDR3 protein: CASSLVGQSNTGELFF

V gene: TRBV9
clone size: NA
J gene: TRBJ2-2
D gene: TRBD1
CDR3 DNA: TGTGCCAGCAGCTTACAACAGGGGACGGGCACCGGGGAGCTGTTTTTT
CDR3 protein: CASSLQQGTGTGELFF

V gene: TRBV7-3
clone size: NA
J gene: TRBJ1-5
D gene: TRBD1
CDR3 DNA: TGTGCCAGCAGCTTAACAGGGGGCAACAATCAGCCCCAGCATTTT
CDR3 protein: CASSLTGGNNQPQHF

V gene: TRBV4-3
clone size: NA
J gene: TRBJ2-7
D gene: NA
CDR3 DNA: TGCGCCAGCAGCCAAGATTTTCAGGGAGCTTACGAGCAGTACTTC
CDR3 protein: CASSQDFQGAYEQYF

V gene: TRBV10-3
clone size: few
J gene: TRBJ1-4
D gene: NA
CDR3 DNA: TGTGCCATCAGTGAGTCGGGGGGAGAACTGTTTTTT
CDR3 protein: CAISESGGELFF

V gene: TRBV7-2
clone size: NA
J gene: TRBJ1-2
D gene: NA
CDR3 DNA: TGTGCCAGCAGCTTAGGACACCTCGCGACGGCCTATGGCTACACCTTC
CDR3 protein: CASSLGHLATAYGYTF

V gene: TRBV6-5
clone size: NA
J gene: TRBJ1-6
D gene: TRBD1
CDR3 DNA: TGTGCCAGCAGTTCAACCCGACAGGGGGCTGGGTCACCCCTCCACTTT
CDR3 protein: CASSSTRQGAGSPLHF

V gene: TRBV27
clone size: few
J gene: TRBJ2-2
D gene: NA
CDR3 DNA: TGTGCCAGCAGTCATAGGGACATTAACACCGGGGAGCTGTTTTTT
CDR3 protein: CASSHRDINTGELFF

V gene: TRBV20-1
clone size: NA
J gene: TRBJ1-1
D gene: TRBD1
CDR3 DNA: TGCAGTGTTACAGGGGGTAGAATGAACACTGAAGCTTTCTTT
CDR3 protein: CSVTGGRMNTEAFF

V gene: TRBV20-1
clone size: NA
J gene: TRBJ1-2
D gene: NA
CDR3 DNA: TGCAGTGCTAGAGGAATTTTTCGGGGAATCTATGGCTACACCTTC
CDR3 protein: CSARGIFRGIYGYTF

V gene: TRBV28
clone size: few
J gene: TRBJ1-1
D gene: NA
CDR3 DNA: TGTGCCAGCACATTGTACACTGAAGCTTTCTTT
CDR3 protein: CASTLYTEAFF

V gene: TRBV11-2
clone size: many
J gene: TRBJ2-3
D gene: TRBD2
CDR3 DNA: TGTGCCAGCAGCCCCCGACTAGCGGGGGGGCGACTACGCACAGATACGCAGTATTTT
CDR3 protein: CASSPRLAGGRLRTDTQYF

V gene: TRBV10-2
clone size: few
J gene: TRBJ2-4
D gene: NA
CDR3 DNA: TGCGCCAGCAGTGTTTGGGGTCGGAGCATTCAGTACTTC
CDR3 protein: CASSVWGRSIQYF

V gene: TRBV29-1
clone size: NA
J gene: TRBJ2-7
D gene: TRBD1
CDR3 DNA: TGCAGCGTTGGCCAACAGGGGAACTACGAGCAGTACTTC
CDR3 protein: CSVGQQGNYEQYF

V gene: TRBV20-1
clone size: NA
J gene: TRBJ1-1
D gene: TRBD1
CDR3 DNA: TGCAGTGCTATGGACAGGGGCTGGAGCACTGAAGCTTTCTTT
CDR3 protein: CSAMDRGWSTEAFF

V gene: TRBV11-1
clone size: NA
J gene: TRBJ2-2
D gene: NA
CDR3 DNA: TGTGCCAGCAGCTTAACCCCACCCGTAAACCCCGTTTGGGCGGAGACCGGGGAGCTGTTTTTT
CDR3 protein: CASSLTPPVNPVWAETGELFF

V gene: TRBV20-1
clone size: few
J gene: TRBJ1-3
D gene: NA
CDR3 DNA: TGCAGTGCTAGTTCAGGGGCCCATAGTGGAAACACCATATATTTT
CDR3 protein: CSASSGAHSGNTIYF

V gene: TRBV2
clone size: NA
J gene: TRBJ1-5
D gene: TRBD1
CDR3 DNA: TGTGCCAGCAGCCGACAGGGGGGAGTTGGACAGCCCCAGCATTTT
CDR3 protein: CASSRQGGVGQPQHF

V gene: TRBV3-1
clone size: few
J gene: TRBJ1-1
D gene: NA
CDR3 DNA: TGTGCCAGCAGCAGACAAGCCGACACTGAAGCTTTCTTT
CDR3 protein: CASSRQADTEAFF

V gene: TRBV20-1
clone size: NA
J gene: TRBJ2-3
D gene: TRBD1
CDR3 DNA: TGCAGTGCCAAAATTGGACAGGCTAGCACAGATACGCAGTATTTT
CDR3 protein: CSAKIGQASTDTQYF

V gene: TRBV7-9
clone size: NA
J gene: TRBJ2-5
D gene: TRBD1
CDR3 DNA: TGTGCCAGCAGCTTAAGTCTCAGGGGGACGGAGACCCAGTACTTC
CDR3 protein: CASSLSLRGTETQYF

V gene: TRBV29-1
clone size: many
J gene: TRBJ1-5
D gene: TRBD1
CDR3 DNA: TGCAGCGCTGGACAGGGGCAAAATCAGCCCCAGCATTTT
CDR3 protein: CSAGQGQNQPQHF

V gene: TRBV19
clone size: NA
J gene: TRBJ2-7
D gene: NA
CDR3 DNA: TGTGCCAGTAGTATAGGCTTTGGGAGGACCCGAAACTACGAGCAGTACTTC
CDR3 protein: CASSIGFGRTRNYEQYF

V gene: TRBV10-2
clone size: NA
J gene: TRBJ2-3
D gene: TRBD2
CDR3 DNA: TGCGCCAGCAGTGGGTCGGGGGGGAGCACAGATACGCAGTATTTT
CDR3 protein: CASSGSGGSTDTQYF

V gene: TRBV2
clone size: NA
J gene: TRBJ2-1
D gene: NA
CDR3 DNA: TGTGCCAGCACCACCGGCTTTGACCATGAGCAGTTCTTC
CDR3 protein: CASTTGFDHEQFF

V gene: TRBV4-3
clone size: NA
J gene: TRBJ2-7
D gene: NA
CDR3 DNA: TGCGCCAGCAGCCAAGGGCAGTTTGGGGAGCAGTACTTC
CDR3 protein: CASSQGQFGEQYF

V gene: TRBV28
clone size: few
J gene: TRBJ2-2
D gene: TRBD2
CDR3 DNA: TGTGCCAGCAGAACCCTAGCGGGAGAAATCGGGGAGCTGTTTTTT
CDR3 protein: CASRTLAGEIGELFF

V gene: TRBV3-1
clone size: once
J gene: TRBJ2-7
D gene: NA
CDR3 DNA: TGTGCCAGCAGGTCGACCTCCAGCTCCTACGAGCAGTACTTC
CDR3 protein: CASRSTSSSYEQYF

V gene: TRBV20-1
clone size: few
J gene: TRBJ1-5
D gene: NA
CDR3 DNA: TGCAGTGCTAGAGTGGCGGTAAGCAATCAGCCCCAGCATTTT
CDR3 protein: CSARVAVSNQPQHF

V gene: TRBV18
clone size: NA
J gene: TRBJ2-7
D gene: NA
CDR3 DNA: TGTGCCAGCACACGCGGTACAGGCCTATACGAGCAGTACTTC
CDR3 protein: CASTRGTGLYEQYF

V gene: TRBV5-1
clone size: NA
J gene: TRBJ2-3
D gene: NA
CDR3 DNA: TGCGCCAGCAGCTTGTCACAGGGAGGCGATACGCAGTATTTT
CDR3 protein: CASSLSQGGDTQYF

V gene: TRBV21-1
clone size: NA
J gene: TRBJ2-1
D gene: NA
CDR3 DNA: TGTGCCAGCAGCAAACTATGGAGGACAGGCCCCAATGAGCAGTTCTTC
CDR3 protein: CASSKLWRTGPNEQFF

V gene: TRBV20-1
clone size: few
J gene: TRBJ2-4
D gene: NA
CDR3 DNA: TGCAGTGCCCCCACGTCCCAGACGGTGACGGTACACAAAAACATTCAGTACTTC
CDR3 protein: CSAPTSQTVTVHKNIQYF

V gene: TRBV24-1
clone size: NA
J gene: TRBJ1-1
D gene: NA
CDR3 DNA: TGTGCCACCAGGGCCCGGGGGGAAGCTTTCTTT
CDR3 protein: CATRARGEAFF

V gene: TRBV28
clone size: NA
J gene: TRBJ2-1
D gene: TRBD2
CDR3 DNA: TGTGCCAGCACCAAAGCTAGCGGGAGAGGGGATGAGCAGTTCTTC
CDR3 protein: CASTKASGRGDEQFF

V gene: TRBV7-6
clone size: few
J gene: TRBJ2-7
D gene: TRBD1
CDR3 DNA: TGTGCCAGCAGCTCGTCACAACAGGGGCCCCACGAGCAGTACTTC
CDR3 protein: CASSSSQQGPHEQYF

V gene: TRBV12-3/TRBV12-4
clone size: many
J gene: TRBJ2-3
D gene: TRBD2
CDR3 DNA: TGTGCCAGCAGACGAGGGACTAGCGGGAGCACAGATACGCAGTATTTT
CDR3 protein: CASRRGTSGSTDTQYF

V gene: TRBV6-6
clone size: NA
J gene: TRBJ2-3
D gene: NA
CDR3 DNA: TGTGCCAGCAGTTACGCCCAGGGGACGCAGTATTTT
CDR3 protein: CASSYAQGTQYF

V gene: TRBV20-1
clone size: few
J gene: TRBJ1-5
D gene: TRBD1
CDR3 DNA: TGCAGTGCTGGACAGGGTCGCCAGCCCCAGCATTTT
CDR3 protein: CSAGQGRQPQHF

V gene: TRBV7-8
clone size: NA
J gene: TRBJ2-5
D gene: NA
CDR3 DNA: TGTGCCAGCAGCCTAGACGCCCCGGGACGTAAAGAGACCCAGTACTTC
CDR3 protein: CASSLDAPGRKETQYF

V gene: TRBV27
clone size: NA
J gene: TRBJ2-2
D gene: TRBD2
CDR3 DNA: TGTGCCAGCAGTTTAGCGGGGGGGGTCACCGGGGAGCTGTTTTTT
CDR3 protein: CASSLAGGVTGELFF

V gene: TRBV6-2/TRBV6-3
clone size: NA
J gene: TRBJ1-2
D gene: NA
CDR3 DNA: TGTGCCAGCAGCTGGGACGTCTATGGCTACACCTTC
CDR3 protein: CASSWDVYGYTF

V gene: TRBV5-1
clone size: NA
J gene: TRBJ2-7
D gene: NA
CDR3 DNA: TGCGCCAGCAAACGGGGGTCCATGTTCTCCTACGAGCAGTACTTC
CDR3 protein: CASKRGSMFSYEQYF

V gene: TRBV2
clone size: NA
J gene: TRBJ2-3
D gene: NA
CDR3 DNA: TGTGCCAGCAGTGTTGACTGGAACACAGATACGCAGTATTTT
CDR3 protein: CASSVDWNTDTQYF

V gene: TRBV14
clone size: few
J gene: TRBJ1-5
D gene: NA
CDR3 DNA: TGTGCCAGCAGCCACGGTAGCAATCAGCCCCAGCATTTT
CDR3 protein: CASSHGSNQPQHF

V gene: TRBV6-5
clone size: NA
J gene: TRBJ2-3
D gene: NA
CDR3 DNA: TGTGCCAGCAGTTACGCGACCAAAAACCCCACAGATACGCAGTATTTT
CDR3 protein: CASSYATKNPTDTQYF

V gene: TRBV12-3/TRBV12-4
clone size: NA
J gene: TRBJ1-1
D gene: NA
CDR3 DNA: TGTGCCAGCAGTTTAGCCGGGTACAACACTGAAGCTTTCTTT
CDR3 protein: CASSLAGYNTEAFF